Shown below are 21 T cell receptor beta chains from a single sample sequenced in a study of blood T cells in healthy people across ages. A second PCR of 7 to 11 cycles used a sample-barcoded 5' primer and a J-beta primer mix. TCRdb processed the 5' RACE reads anew with MiXCR; each CDR3 protein has one entry. Of 1.5 million or so distinct CDR3 sequences listed, under 55% are singletons. The specimen was blood. The source of these receptors is a woman between 18 and 30 years old in good health.

V is TRBV7-8 and J is TRBJ1-1, with D perhaps TRBD1 (5 bases). V lost 3 bases, J lost 2 bases, and 13 bases lay in between. This CDR3 is built from 15 residues. CDR1 is SGHVS and CDR2 is FQNEAQ in the germline V gene. The CDR3 region is CASSFNFGTNTEAFF. CDR3 coding DNA: TGTGCCAGCAGCTTCAACTTCGGGACTAACACTGAAGCTTTCTTT. The full variable domain, rest sourced from reference TRBV7-8 and TRBJ1-1, is GAGVSQSPRYKVAKRGQDVALRCDPISGHVSLFWYQQALGQGPEFLTYFQNEAQLDKSGLPSDRFFAERPEGSVSTLKIQRTQQEDSAVYLCASSFNFGTNTEAFFGQGTRLTVV.

This sequence joins TRBV9 and TRBJ2-2; unclear D gene. V lost 5 bases, J lost 1 base, and 9 bases lay in between. The CDR3 has 14 residues. The V gene's germline CDR1 is SGDLS and CDR2 YYNGEE. CDR3 in amino acids: CASRTPGNTGELFF. The CDR3 nucleotides are TGTGCCAGCAGGACCCCAGGGAACACCGGGGAGCTGTTTTTT.

The rearrangement uses TRBV20-1 and TRBJ2-1; no clear D gene. CDR3 size: 11 residues. Germline CDR1 is DFQATT and CDR2 is SNEGSKA (reference sequence). CDR3 in amino acids: CSGWLGNEQFF. DNA for the CDR3: TGCTCTGGGTGGCTCGGCAATGAGCAGTTCTTC.

V is TRBV12-3 or TRBV12-4 and J is TRBJ1-1; D may be TRBD1 (5 bases). V lost 9 bases, J lost 5 bases, and 10 bases lay in between. The CDR3 extends over 11 amino acids. In DNA, the CDR3 is TGTGCCAGTTGTCGGGGGACTGAAGCTTTCTTT. Translation gives CASCRGTEAFF.

This chain connects TRBV24-1 to TRBJ2-3; 13 bases align to TRBD2. With 3 bases clipped from V and 3 bases from J, the junction kept 2 bases outside the gene matches. Germline-derived CDR1 and CDR2 are KGHDR and SFDVKD. CDR3 length equals 16 residues. Here the CDR3 DNA reads TGTGCCACCAGTGATGGGACTAGCGGGGTTACAGATACGCAGTATTTT. The encoded protein is CATSDGTSGVTDTQYF.

There are a few counts of this clonotype. The V call is TRBV20-1, the J call TRBJ2-1; 7 nucleotides agree with TRBD2. CDR3 length equals 15 residues. With V trimmed by 4 bases and J by 0 bases, 6 bases remained unmatched. Germline CDR1 DFQATT, CDR2 SNEGSKA (reference sequence). The CDR3 DNA reads TGCAGTGCTAAGGCTAGCGGTAGCTCCTACAATGAGCAGTTCTTC. It specifies CSAKASGSSYNEQFF.

The chain couples TRBV18 to TRBJ1-1; D uncertain. Germline CDR1 KGHSH, CDR2 LQKENI. The length of the CDR3 is 13 residues. The V end lost 10 bases, the J end lost 6 bases, and 18 bases lay between the germline ends. This CDR3 is CATLDTGDAEAFF. The CDR3 nucleotides read TGTGCCACCTTAGACACCGGTGACGCTGAAGCTTTCTTT.

Only a few counts were recorded for this clonotype. The chain uses TRBV7-9 and TRBJ2-3, with 8 nucleotides matching TRBD2. The germline V gene has CDR1 SEHNR and CDR2 FQNEAQ (reference sequence). With V trimmed by 9 bases and J by 3 bases, 8 bases remained unmatched. CDR3 length: 14 residues. CDR3 coding DNA: TGTGCCAGTTTGTACGGCGGGAGGACAGATACGCAGTATTTT. Translation gives CASLYGGRTDTQYF.

The chain uses TRBV28 and TRBJ2-4; D ambiguous. The J call may be in error: the DNA end matches TRBJ2-7 better. This CDR3 comprises 11 residues. Germline CDR1 MDHEN, CDR2 SYDVKM. CDR3 bases: TGTGCCAGCAGCCTTCCCGACGAGCAGTACTTC. Translated: CASSLPDEQYF.

This clonotype turned up a few times. The genes are TRBV29-1 and TRBJ1-1; perhaps TRBD1 as D (6 bases). Germline V lookup: CDR1 SQVTM, CDR2 ANQGSEA. The CDR3 runs 14 residues. The V end lost 4 bases, the J end lost 3 bases, and 15 bases lay between the germline ends. Here the CDR3 DNA reads TGCAGCGTTGGACCCAGGGGAGCGGACACTGAAGCTTTCTTT. This sequence encodes CSVGPRGADTEAFF.

This clonotype appeared a few times. The rearrangement joins TRBV6-6 to TRBJ1-3; D uncertain. Germline CDR1 and CDR2: MNHNY and SVGAGI (reference sequence). V dropped 1 base and J dropped 0 bases, with 13 bases sitting between them. This CDR3 is 17 amino acids long. The CDR3: CASSYFVWKNSGNTIYF. The CDR3 DNA reads TGTGCCAGCAGTTACTTTGTATGGAAGAACTCTGGAAACACCATATATTTT.

The chain joins TRBV29-1 to TRBJ2-1; D not certain. The V end lost 2 bases, the J end lost 6 bases, and 5 bases lay between the germline ends. The CDR3 extends over 11 amino acids. Germline CDR1 SQVTM, CDR2 ANQGSEA. This CDR3 reads CSVEKPNEQFF. DNA of the CDR3: TGCAGCGTTGAAAAGCCCAATGAGCAGTTCTTC.

This clonotype has more than one count but fewer than ten. The V call is TRBV5-1, the J call TRBJ2-5, with a possible D match to TRBD1 (5 bases). V lost 1 base to trimming and J lost 11 bases, with 18 bases between them. This CDR3 region has 14 residues. Germline loops: CDR1 SGHRS, CDR2 YFSETQ. CDR3 in amino acids: CASSLSGDPGRQYF. DNA for the CDR3: TGCGCCAGCAGCTTGTCTGGTGACCCAGGGCGGCAGTACTTC.

The DNA of the CDR3 is TGTGCCAGCAGCGTCTCAGGATCGCTGTACTTC. This sequence encodes CASSVSGSLYF. The chain combines TRBV9 with TRBJ2-7; D call uncertain. CDR3 length equals 11 residues. The germline gives CDR1 SGDLS, CDR2 YYNGEE. The V end was cut by 2 bases, the J end by 12 bases, with 12 bases between.

Only a few counts were recorded for this clonotype. The V call is TRBV12-3 or TRBV12-4, the J call TRBJ2-7; 13 bases align to TRBD2. The CDR3 has 17 residues. Trimming took 6 bases from V and 1 from J; bases not matched to a gene: 9. The CDR3 is CASSIGTSGVFSYEQYF. As DNA, the CDR3 is TGTGCCAGCAGCATCGGGACTAGCGGGGTTTTTTCCTACGAGCAGTACTTC.

V and J are TRBV7-2 and TRBJ2-3; TRBD2 matches at 7 bases. Germline CDR1 and CDR2: SGHTA and FQGNSA. The CDR3 is 14 residues long. After removal of 7 bases from V and 1 base from J, the junction contained 5 bases not matched to a gene. The chain's CDR3 is CASTWEGRTDTQYF. The CDR3 DNA follows: TGTGCCAGCACCTGGGAGGGCCGCACAGATACGCAGTATTTT.

The table lists this clonotype with a few counts. V is TRBV20-1 and J is TRBJ1-2; tentative D call: TRBD1 (5 bases). This CDR3 region has 13 residues. Germline V gene sequence: CDR1 DFQATT, CDR2 SNEGSKA (reference sequence). Trimming took 3 bases from V and 6 from J, leaving 14 bases between them. For the CDR3, the DNA is TGCAGTGCTAGTAGTCCAGGGAGGGATGGCTACACCTTC. Translating it yields CSASSPGRDGYTF.

This sequence joins TRBV6-2 or TRBV6-3 and TRBJ2-7, with TRBD2 matching 8 bases. This CDR3 has 15 amino acids. Germline V gene data show CDR1 as MNHEY and CDR2 as SVGEGT. J was trimmed by 5 bases and V by 9 bases; bases with no gene match: 15. The CDR3 coding sequence is TGTGCCAGTCTCCCTCCAAGCGGGAGTGTCGACGAGCAGTACTTC. Translation gives CASLPPSGSVDEQYF.

The chain recombines TRBV7-9 with TRBJ1-2; the match to TRBD1 covers 8 bases. After removal of 2 bases from V and 6 bases from J, the junction contained 5 bases not matched to a gene. The CDR3 extends over 14 amino acids. The germline gives CDR1 SEHNR, CDR2 FQNEAQ (reference sequence). CDR3 in amino acids: CASSLSDRGNGYTF. Written as DNA, the CDR3 is TGTGCCAGCAGCTTATCCGACAGGGGCAATGGCTACACCTTC.

The rearrangement joins TRBV27 to TRBJ2-7; D might be TRBD2 (6 bases). The length of the CDR3 is 14 residues. Trimming shortened V by 5 bases and J by 1 base, and 12 bases separated the two germline ends. CDR1 MNHEY and CDR2 SMNVEV come from the germline V gene (reference sequence). The CDR3 loop is CASSVGRESYEQYF. CDR3 DNA: TGTGCCAGCAGTGTAGGGCGGGAATCCTACGAGCAGTACTTC.

The chain links TRBV6-6 to TRBJ2-3; a weak D match, TRBD2 (6 bases). Between the trimmed V and J ends, which lost 3 bases and 1 base, there was a span of 11 bases. Germline-derived CDR1 and CDR2 are MNHNY and SVGAGI (reference sequence). This CDR3 comprises 15 residues. The CDR3 region has the DNA TGTGCCAGCAGTTATTGGGGGGAGGGCACAGATACGCAGTATTTT. Amino acid sequence: CASSYWGEGTDTQYF.